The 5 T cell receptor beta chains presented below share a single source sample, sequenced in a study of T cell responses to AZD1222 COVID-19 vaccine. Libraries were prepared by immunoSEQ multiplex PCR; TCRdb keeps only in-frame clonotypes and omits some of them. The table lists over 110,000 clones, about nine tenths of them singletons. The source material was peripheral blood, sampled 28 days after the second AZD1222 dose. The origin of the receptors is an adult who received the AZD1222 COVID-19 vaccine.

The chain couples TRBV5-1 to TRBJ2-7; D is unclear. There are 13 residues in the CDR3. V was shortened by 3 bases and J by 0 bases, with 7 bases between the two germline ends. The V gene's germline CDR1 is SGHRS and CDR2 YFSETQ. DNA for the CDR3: TGCGCCAGCAGCTCAGACAACTCCTACGAGCAGTACTTC. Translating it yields CASSSDNSYEQYF.

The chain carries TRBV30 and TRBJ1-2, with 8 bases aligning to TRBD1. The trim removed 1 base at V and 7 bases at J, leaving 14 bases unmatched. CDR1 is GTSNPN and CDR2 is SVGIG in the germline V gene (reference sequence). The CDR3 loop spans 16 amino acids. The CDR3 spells CAWSGEQAGGAGGYTF. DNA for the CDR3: TGTGCCTGGAGTGGAGAGCAGGCAGGGGGCGCCGGTGGCTACACCTTC. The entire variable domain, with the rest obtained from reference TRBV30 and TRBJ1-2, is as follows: SQTIHQWPATLVQPVGSPLSLECTVEGTSNPNLYWYRQAAGRGLQLLFYSVGIGQISSEVPQNLSASRPQDRQFILSSKKLLLSDSGFYLCAWSGEQAGGAGGYTFGSGTRLTVV.

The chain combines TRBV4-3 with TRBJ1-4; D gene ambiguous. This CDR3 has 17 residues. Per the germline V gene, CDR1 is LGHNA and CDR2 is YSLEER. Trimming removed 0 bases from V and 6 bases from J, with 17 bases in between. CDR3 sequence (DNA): TGCGCCAGCAGCCAAGATCGGGGAAGGGCCCTGGATGAAAAACTGTTTTTT. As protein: CASSQDRGRALDEKLFF.

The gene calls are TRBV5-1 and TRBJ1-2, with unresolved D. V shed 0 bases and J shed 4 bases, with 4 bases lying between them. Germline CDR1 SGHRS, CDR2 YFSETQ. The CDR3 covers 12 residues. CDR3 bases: TGCGCCAGCAGCTTGGACGCCTATGGCTACACCTTC. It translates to CASSLDAYGYTF.

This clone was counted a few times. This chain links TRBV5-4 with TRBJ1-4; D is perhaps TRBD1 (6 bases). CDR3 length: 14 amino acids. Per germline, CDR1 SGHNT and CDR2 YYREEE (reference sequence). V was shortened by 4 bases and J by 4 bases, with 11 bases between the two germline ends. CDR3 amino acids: CASSADSLNEKLFF. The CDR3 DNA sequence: TGTGCCAGCAGCGCGGACAGCCTTAATGAAAAACTGTTTTTT.